A selection of T cell receptor beta chains follows, all from one sample in a study of long-term antiretroviral therapy in people with HIV. The method was immunoSEQ multiplex PCR; TCRdb's version includes in-frame clones alone and lacks a portion of them. The sample holds roughly 13,000 clones, around 73% seen once. Here the sequenced sample was unsorted PBMCs, taken 1.3 years after starting antiretroviral therapy. The receptors stem from a woman between 18 and 30 years old with HIV. CDR3s include the opening cysteine and the closing phenylalanine or tryptophan. The D gene is left open where the match is weak. The size of a clone is reported for some rows only, either as once, few or many, or as a class for expanded clones.

v_call: TRBV5-4; d_call: NA; clone_size: NA; j_call: TRBJ1-5; cdr3_aa: CASSQGTDSNQPQHF; cdr3_nt: TGTGCCAGCAGCCAGGGGACGGATAGCAATCAGCCCCAGCATTTT
v_call: TRBV6-5; d_call: TRBD1; clone_size: NA; j_call: TRBJ1-2; cdr3_aa: CASSYRDRRNYGYTF; cdr3_nt: TGTGCCAGCAGTTACCGGGACAGAAGGAACTATGGCTACACCTTC
v_call: TRBV9; d_call: TRBD2; clone_size: NA; j_call: TRBJ2-7; cdr3_aa: CASSPGLADNYEQYF; cdr3_nt: TGTGCCAGCAGCCCGGGACTAGCGGACAATTACGAGCAGTACTTC
v_call: TRBV7-3; d_call: NA; clone_size: NA; j_call: TRBJ2-1; cdr3_aa: CASSLRRGFVFF; cdr3_nt: TGTGCCAGCAGCCTACGCAGGGGATTCGTGTTCTTC
v_call: TRBV7-9; d_call: NA; clone_size: once; j_call: TRBJ1-6; cdr3_aa: CASSLREERSPLHF; cdr3_nt: TGTGCCAGCAGCTTAAGGGAGGAGAGATCACCCCTCCACTTT
v_call: TRBV5-1; d_call: NA; clone_size: NA; j_call: TRBJ2-7; cdr3_aa: CASRFGGSYEQYF; cdr3_nt: TGCGCCAGCAGGTTCGGCGGATCCTACGAGCAGTACTTC
v_call: TRBV19; d_call: TRBD1; clone_size: NA; j_call: TRBJ1-5; cdr3_aa: CASSLDSVTGDNQPQHF; cdr3_nt: TGTGCCAGTAGTCTAGATAGCGTGACAGGGGACAATCAGCCCCAGCATTTT
v_call: TRBV5-4; d_call: TRBD1; clone_size: NA; j_call: TRBJ1-1; cdr3_aa: CASSRGQVNTEAFF; cdr3_nt: TGTGCCAGCAGCCGGGGACAGGTGAACACTGAAGCTTTCTTT
v_call: TRBV9; d_call: NA; clone_size: NA; j_call: TRBJ2-2; cdr3_aa: CASSPWVPGELFF; cdr3_nt: TGTGCCAGCAGCCCGTGGGTTCCCGGGGAGCTGTTTTTT
v_call: TRBV29-1; d_call: NA; clone_size: few; j_call: TRBJ1-5; cdr3_aa: CSVQFTNNQPQHF; cdr3_nt: TGCAGCGTTCAATTCACTAACAATCAGCCCCAGCATTTT
v_call: TRBV19; d_call: TRBD2; clone_size: few; j_call: TRBJ2-1; cdr3_aa: CASSAGLAGAMSEQFF; cdr3_nt: TGTGCCAGTAGTGCCGGTCTAGCGGGGGCAATGAGTGAGCAGTTCTTC
v_call: TRBV29-1; d_call: NA; clone_size: NA; j_call: TRBJ2-7; cdr3_aa: CSVAPSASYEQYF; cdr3_nt: TGCAGCGTTGCCCCCAGCGCCTCCTACGAGCAGTACTTC
v_call: TRBV9; d_call: TRBD1; clone_size: NA; j_call: TRBJ1-3; cdr3_aa: CASSEGATGNTIYF; cdr3_nt: TGTGCCAGCAGCGAGGGGGCCACTGGAAACACCATATATTTT
v_call: TRBV10-3; d_call: NA; clone_size: NA; j_call: TRBJ1-1; cdr3_aa: CATEGNTEAFF; cdr3_nt: TGTGCCACCGAAGGGAACACTGAAGCTTTCTTT
v_call: TRBV7-9; d_call: TRBD1; clone_size: large; j_call: TRBJ2-3; cdr3_aa: CASSLSDRATDTQYF; cdr3_nt: TGTGCCAGCAGCTTGAGTGACAGGGCCACAGATACGCAGTATTTT
v_call: TRBV2; d_call: NA; clone_size: NA; j_call: TRBJ2-2; cdr3_aa: CASKVAGELFF; cdr3_nt: TGTGCCAGCAAGGTGGCCGGGGAGCTGTTTTTT
v_call: TRBV5-4; d_call: NA; clone_size: medium-sized; j_call: TRBJ2-3; cdr3_aa: CASSLDWGDDTQYF; cdr3_nt: TGTGCCAGCAGCTTAGATTGGGGGGATGATACGCAGTATTTT
v_call: TRBV27; d_call: TRBD1; clone_size: NA; j_call: TRBJ2-7; cdr3_aa: CASSPTGDIDEQYF; cdr3_nt: TGTGCCAGCAGCCCGACAGGGGATATCGACGAGCAGTACTTC
v_call: TRBV5-8; d_call: NA; clone_size: NA; j_call: TRBJ2-5; cdr3_aa: CASSLSTRQETQYF; cdr3_nt: TGTGCCAGCAGCTTGTCGACTAGGCAAGAGACCCAGTACTTC
v_call: TRBV7-9; d_call: TRBD1; clone_size: medium-sized; j_call: TRBJ2-1; cdr3_aa: CASSLGQGDEQFF; cdr3_nt: TGTGCCAGCAGCTTAGGACAGGGGGATGAGCAGTTCTTC
v_call: TRBV5-1; d_call: NA; clone_size: NA; j_call: TRBJ1-5; cdr3_aa: CASSPPGGNQPQHF; cdr3_nt: TGCGCCAGCAGCCCCCCGGGGGGCAATCAGCCCCAGCATTTT
v_call: TRBV5-6; d_call: TRBD1; clone_size: NA; j_call: TRBJ1-5; cdr3_aa: CASSLGTGVGNQPQHF; cdr3_nt: TGTGCCAGCAGCTTGGGGACAGGGGTCGGCAATCAGCCCCAGCATTTT
v_call: TRBV18; d_call: NA; clone_size: once; j_call: TRBJ1-1; cdr3_aa: CASSGSGMNTEAFF; cdr3_nt: TGTGCCAGCTCCGGGTCAGGGATGAACACTGAAGCTTTCTTT